The present T cell receptor beta chain was sequenced within a study of blood T cell repertoires in COVID-19. The repertoire was sequenced with immunoSEQ multiplex PCR; TCRdb's copy has only in-frame clones and lacks some. This sample carries about 340,000 clones, around 86% of them seen once, and the ten largest clones take around 4.2%. The count of this clone is one. The specimen was PBMCs or T cells enriched from blood (not recorded which). The origin of this receptor is a woman between 40 and 50 years old with acute COVID-19.

The CDR3 nucleotides are TGTGCCAGCAGTTACCGCGGACTAGCGGGGGTAGAGACCCAGTACTTC. Translating gives CASSYRGLAGVETQYF. The genes are TRBV6-2 or TRBV6-3 and TRBJ2-5, with 13 bases identical to TRBD2. The CDR3 loop spans 16 amino acids. Germline CDR1 and CDR2: MNHEY and SVGEGT. J was trimmed by 4 bases and V by 2 bases; bases with no gene match: 4.